What follows is one TCR beta chain and its context. Its antigen is unknown. This sample stems from a study of monozygotic twins with inflammatory bowel disease. The germline CDR1 and CDR2 sequences are SGHRS and YFSETQ. CDR3 size: 12 residues. Every TCR library consumed approximately 4,000 ng of total RNA. TCRdb reanalyzed the 5' RACE reads, giving one entry per CDR3 protein sequence and no DNA. In all, the sample yields more than 120,000 distinct CDR3 sequences. Study conclusions and caveats: Inverse Simpson values showed less TCRbeta diversity in IBD patients than in their healthy co-twins.

The specimen sequenced was blood. This clonotype originated in a human donor with ulcerative colitis or Crohn's disease, or a healthy co-twin of an affected twin (not recorded which). The chain couples TRBV5-1 to TRBJ2-1. CDR3 sequence reads: CASSLGQSEQFF. Full variable domain (outside the CDR3, taken from reference TRBV5-1 and TRBJ2-1): KAGVTQTPRYLIKTRGQQVTLSCSPISGHRSVSWYQQTPGQGLQFLFEYFSETQRNKGNFPGRFSGRQFSNSRSEMNVSTLELGDSALYLCASSLGQSEQFFGPGTRLTVL.